This TCR beta chain was retrieved from a study of blood T cells in healthy people across ages. This clonotype was picked up a small number of times. This CDR3 spans 15 amino acids. V lost 0 bases to trimming and J lost 3 bases, with 9 bases between them. Germline CDR1 and CDR2: SGHRS and YFSETQ. Together with a sample-barcoded 5' primer, a J-beta primer mix was included in a second PCR lasting about 7 to 12 cycles. The template-switch adaptor, which had 12 random nucleotides, put a tag on each cDNA molecule. TCRdb re-derived calls from the 5' RACE reads in MiXCR, one entry per CDR3 protein. The table shows roughly 650,000 distinct CDR3 sequences, with 32% occurring only once.

The rearrangement joins TRBV5-1 to TRBJ2-2; the D is unclear. Sequenced: blood. This sequence originates from a woman older than 75 in good health. The CDR3 nucleotides read TGCGCCAGCAGCTTGGAAGGGTCGTACACCGGGGAGCTGTTTTTT. This translates into CASSLEGSYTGELFF. Full variable domain (missing parts from reference TRBV5-1 and TRBJ2-2): KAGVTQTPRYLIKTRGQQVTLSCSPISGHRSVSWYQQTPGQGLQFLFEYFSETQRNKGNFPGRFSGRQFSNSRSEMNVSTLELGDSALYLCASSLEGSYTGELFFGEGSRLTVL.